This TCR beta chain was recovered during a study of T-cell memory formation after mild COVID-19. Study-level information: Among the donors, TCR clusters were largely specific to each donor. Study results and caveats: CD4+ bias marked clones expanding day 15 to 37, unlike balanced contracting clones. The main location of contracting CD4+ clones was CM and EM, and that of contracting CD8+ clones was EMRA.

Constant-segment primers served in 5'RACE that generated TCR alpha and TCR beta cDNA libraries bearing sample barcodes and UMIs. TCRdb used MiXCR to reprocess the 5' RACE reads, holding one entry per CDR3 protein. This sample has roughly 160,000 distinct CDR3 sequences, with 11% found just once. Trimming pared 1 base from V and 8 bases from J, leaving 8 bases between. The CDR3 has 12 residues. Germline CDR1 and CDR2: SQVTM and ANQGSEA. This clonotype has only a few counts. Its antigen is as yet unknown. The sequenced sample consisted of PBMCs or a T cell subset sorted from them (not recorded which). This chain uses TRBV29-1 with TRBJ1-4; D gene ambiguous. This clonotype was sampled from a man younger than 35 who had mild COVID-19 (a few samples of this study predate the infection). Cell type and time point are not known. CDR3 nucleotide sequence: TGCAGCGTTGAAGGGGGAGGAGAAAAACTGTTTTTT. It encodes CSVEGGGEKLFF.